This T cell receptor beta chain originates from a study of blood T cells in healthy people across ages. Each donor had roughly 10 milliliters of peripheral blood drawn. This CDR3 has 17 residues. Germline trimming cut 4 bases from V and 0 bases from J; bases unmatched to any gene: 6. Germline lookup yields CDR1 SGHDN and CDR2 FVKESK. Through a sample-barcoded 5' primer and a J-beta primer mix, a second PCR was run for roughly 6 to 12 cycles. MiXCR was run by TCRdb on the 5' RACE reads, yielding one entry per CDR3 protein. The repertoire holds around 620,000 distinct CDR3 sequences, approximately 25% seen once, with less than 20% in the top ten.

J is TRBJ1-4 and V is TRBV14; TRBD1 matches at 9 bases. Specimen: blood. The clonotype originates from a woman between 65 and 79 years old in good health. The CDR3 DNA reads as TGTGCCAGCAGCCTTGACGGACAGGGGTCAACTAATGAAAAACTGTTTTTT. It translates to CASSLDGQGSTNEKLFF.